This entry lists 11 T cell receptor beta chains sequenced from one sample in a study of tumor-infiltrating lymphocytes in primary liver carcinoma. Germline DNA was also extracted, and blood RNA was taken from unsorted whole blood. A primer in the constant region served to generate TCR beta cDNA from approximately 500 ng of total RNA. Investigators got TCR beta libraries out of three nested multiplex PCR rounds, done with slightly modified ARM-PCR. The first two PCR rounds, approximately 11 cycles each, used TRBV1-TRBV30 forward primers and a C-beta reverse primer. TCRdb used MiXCR to reprocess the multiplex PCR reads, holding one entry per CDR3 protein. The sample lists around 210,000 distinct CDR3 sequences, less than 70% occurring once. Input material: peripheral blood. The receptors here all came from a woman aged 55-75 years with primary liver carcinoma and hepatitis B virus infection.

Note on this clonotype: A read error may produce the germline difference seen at one junction end. The rearrangement joins TRBV11-2 to TRBJ2-3, with a possible D match to TRBD2 (5 bases). The CDR3 length is 14 residues. CDR1 and CDR2 (germline): SGHAT, FQNNGV. The CDR3 reads CASNLVGRTDAQYF. As DNA, the CDR3 is TGTGCCAGCAACTTAGTTGGGAGAACAGATGCGCAGTATTTT.

As regards this clonotype: This CDR3 fails to terminate in the conserved phenylalanine or tryptophan, so it likely reflects a read error. The chain uses TRBV11-2 and TRBJ2-7, with 9 bases matching TRBD2. This CDR3 is built from 14 residues. Germline assignment: CDR1 SGHAT and CDR2 FQNNGV. The CDR3 protein is CASSSSGRSYKQYI. The CDR3 DNA reads as TGTGCCAGCAGCTCCAGCGGGAGGTCCTACAAGCAGTACATC.

Concerning this clonotype itself: Without the conserved terminal phenylalanine or tryptophan, this CDR3 likely stems from a read error. This chain connects TRBV5-5 to TRBJ2-1; the match to TRBD2 covers 13 bases. The CDR3 length is 17 residues. CDR1 SGHKS and CDR2 YYEKEE come from the germline V gene (reference sequence). The CDR3 DNA sequence: TGTGACAGCAGCTACGGACTAACTAGCGGGAGGGACAATGAGCAGTTCATC. Its translation: CDSSYGLTSGRDNEQFI.

For this clonotype: This may arise from a read error, as a much more abundant clone is one base away. The CDR3 DNA sequence: TGTGCCAGCAGCCCAGGAGGAGGGTTTGTAAACGAGCAGTACTTC. Its translation: CASSPGGGFVNEQYF. V usage is TRBV4-2 and J usage is TRBJ2-7; D might be TRBD2 (6 bases). V was pared by 4 bases and J by 5 bases, with 18 bases between. CDR3 length: 15 amino acids. Germline values: CDR1 LGHNA, CDR2 YNFKEQ.

The genes are TRBV6-2 or TRBV6-3 and TRBJ2-5; 8 bases align to TRBD2. The CDR3 loop spans 15 amino acids. Losses at the gene ends were 10 bases for V and 2 bases for J; bases not matched to a gene: 12. Germline V CDR1 and CDR2: MNHEY, SVGEGT. The CDR3 nucleotides are TGTGCCAACAGAACCCCCATAGCGGGGCAAGAGACCCAGTACTTC. Residues: CANRTPIAGQETQYF.

The CDR3 sequence: CASSAGAGMGHGETQYF. Here the CDR3 DNA reads TGTGCCAGCAGTGCGGGGGCTGGGATGGGGCACGGGGAGACCCAGTACTTC. The V and J genes are TRBV11-2 and TRBJ2-5; tentative D call: TRBD2 (7 bases). CDR1 is SGHAT, CDR2 FQNNGV, per germline. V lost 6 bases to trimming and J lost 5 bases, with 25 bases between them. The CDR3 is 17 amino acids. The complete variable domain, with remaining parts taken from reference TRBV11-2 and TRBJ2-5, reads EAGVAQSPRYKIIEKRQSVAFWCNPISGHATLYWYQQILGQGPKLLIQFQNNGVVDDSQLPKDRFSAERLKGVDSTLKIQPAKLEDSAVYLCASSAGAGMGHGETQYFGPGTRLLVL.

As concerns this clonotype: Given a much more abundant clone one base away, this may be a read error. V and J are TRBV19 and TRBJ2-5; no clear D gene. The CDR3 runs to 14 residues. CDR1 LNHDA and CDR2 SQIVND come from the germline V gene (reference sequence). CDR3 nucleotide sequence: TGTGCCAGTGCTCCCCAGCGTTCCCAAGGGACCCAGTACTTC. It codes for CASAPQRSQGTQYF.

As to this clonotype: A much larger clone lies a single base off, so this may be a read error. V usage is TRBV10-3 and J usage is TRBJ2-5, with TRBD2 matching 8 bases. The CDR3 loop spans 14 amino acids. In germline, CDR1 is ENHRY, CDR2 SYGVKD. CDR3 sequence: CAIGESLAGETQYF. The CDR3 bases are TGTGCCATCGGTGAGTCCCTAGCGGGAGAGACCCAGTACTTC.

Details on this clonotype: The junction shows a germline mismatch at one end, possibly a read error. This sequence joins TRBV11-2 and TRBJ2-2, with TRBD2 identical over 13 bases. The germline V gene encodes CDR1 SGHAT and CDR2 FQNNGV. The CDR3 runs 15 residues. The CDR3 reads CASSGTSGITGKLFF. In DNA, the CDR3 is TGTGCCAGCAGTGGGACTAGCGGGATCACCGGGAAGCTATTTTTT.

This sequence joins TRBV24-1 and TRBJ2-5; 10 nucleotides align to TRBD2. J gave up 1 base and V 2 bases, and 6 bases lay outside the gene matches. Germline CDR1 is KGHDR and CDR2 is SFDVKD. The CDR3 sequence is 17 residues long. The CDR3 DNA follows: TGTGCCACCAGTGATTCGCGACTAGCGGGCTTCCAAGAGACCCAGTACTTC. Residues: CATSDSRLAGFQETQYF.

Comment on this clonotype: This may be a read error: a much more frequent sequence differs by one nucleotide. The CDR3 here is CAIQNGTYPTDTQYF. In DNA, the CDR3 is TGTGCCATCCAGAATGGGACATATCCCACAGATACGCAGTATTTT. The J gene is TRBJ2-3, the V gene TRBV12-3 or TRBV12-4; the D gene is possibly TRBD1 (6 bases). Trimming took off 10 bases at V and 2 bases at J, with 19 bases between the two ends. The CDR3 has 15 amino acids.